This T cell receptor (beta chain) was recorded in a study of cytomegalovirus exposure and HLA in healthy donors. Study information: Earlier, roughly 180 million T cells were analyzed, and around 100 million unique TCR beta sequences were found among them.

V shed 5 bases and J 3 bases; nucleotides not matched to a gene: 7. The CDR3 consists of 15 residues. Germline V gives CDR1 SEHNR, CDR2 FQNEAQ (reference sequence). Broader study findings: An analysis done earlier found most TCR beta V segments productive about 87% or about 30% of the time.

PCR amplification relied on 60 Vbeta primers (plus 13 Jbeta primers). Assay used: immunoSEQ multiplex PCR; TCRdb lists only in-frame clones, some missing. The data show 310,000 or so clones, 85% to 90% seen once. Donors counted as nominally healthy when sampled, yet unrecorded immune exposures were likely. Note on this clone: Its cognate antigen is unknown.

This chain connects TRBV7-9 to TRBJ2-7, with TRBD1 matching over 10 bases. The clonotype was recovered from a woman in her late teens or twenties in good health and CMV-seronegative. The material sequenced was PBMCs. CDR3: CASSTYRDRGYEQYF. The CDR3 coding sequence is TGTGCCAGCAGCACCTACCGGGACAGGGGCTACGAGCAGTACTTC.